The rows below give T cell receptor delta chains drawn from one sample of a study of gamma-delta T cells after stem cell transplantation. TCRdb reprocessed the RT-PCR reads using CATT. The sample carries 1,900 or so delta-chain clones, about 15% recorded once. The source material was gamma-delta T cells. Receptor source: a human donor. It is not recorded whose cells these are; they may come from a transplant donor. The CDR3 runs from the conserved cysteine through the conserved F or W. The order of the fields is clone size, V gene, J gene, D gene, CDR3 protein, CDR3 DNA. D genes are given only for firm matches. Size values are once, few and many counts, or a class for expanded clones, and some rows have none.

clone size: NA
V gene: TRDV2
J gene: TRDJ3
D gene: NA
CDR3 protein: CACDKPEGPLNSCDNRPMFF
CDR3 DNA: TGTGCCTGTGACAAACCGGAGGGGCCGTTAAACTCCTGTGACAACCGCCCGATGTTTTTC

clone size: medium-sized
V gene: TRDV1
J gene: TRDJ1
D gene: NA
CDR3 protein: CALGAVPAFLMLYWGPHTDKLIF
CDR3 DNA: TGTGCTCTTGGGGCCGTCCCGGCCTTCCTAATGTTGTACTGGGGGCCTCACACCGATAAACTCATCTTT

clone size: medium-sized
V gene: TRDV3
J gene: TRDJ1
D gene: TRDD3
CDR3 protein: CAFHGPTSYWGNTDKLIF
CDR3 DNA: TGTGCCTTTCATGGACCCACCTCGTACTGGGGGAACACCGATAAACTCATCTTT

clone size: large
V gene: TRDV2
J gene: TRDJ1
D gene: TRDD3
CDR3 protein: CACDTVSLGDTSTQSTDKLIF
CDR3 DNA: TGTGCCTGTGACACCGTGTCGCTGGGGGATACTTCTACTCAATCCACCGATAAACTCATCTTT

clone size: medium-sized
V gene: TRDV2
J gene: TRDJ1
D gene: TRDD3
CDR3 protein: CACDLLGDTRHKLIF
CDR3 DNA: TGTGCCTGTGACCTACTGGGGGATACCAGGCATAAACTCATCTTT

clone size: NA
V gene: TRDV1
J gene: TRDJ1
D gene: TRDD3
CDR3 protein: CALGDPLEFFGGGTDKLIF
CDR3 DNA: TGTGCTCTTGGGGACCCTCTTGAGTTCTTTGGTGGGGGAACCGATAAACTCATCTTT

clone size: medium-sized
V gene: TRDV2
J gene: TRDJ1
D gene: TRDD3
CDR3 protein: CACDNFPGDTRLKTDKLIF
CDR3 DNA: TGTGCCTGTGACAATTTCCCGGGGGATACGCGCTTAAAGACCGATAAACTCATCTTT

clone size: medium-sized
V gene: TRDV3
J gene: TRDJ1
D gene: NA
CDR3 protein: CAFTMGNTTTDKLIF
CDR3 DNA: TGTGCCTTTACAATGGGTAATACAACCACCGATAAACTCATCTTT

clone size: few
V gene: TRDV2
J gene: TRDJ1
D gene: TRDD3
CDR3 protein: CACDTGKGGYGRTDKLIF
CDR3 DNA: TGTGCCTGTGACACCGGAAAGGGGGGATACGGGCGGACCGATAAACTCATCTTT

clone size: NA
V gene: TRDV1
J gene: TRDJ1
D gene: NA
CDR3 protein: CAPGEPPDTVSLIF
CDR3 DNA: TGTGCTCCTGGGGAACCGCCGGATACTGTGTCACTCATCTTT

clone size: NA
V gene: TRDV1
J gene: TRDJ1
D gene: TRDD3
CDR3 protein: CALGERTIWGIQDKLIF
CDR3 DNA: TGTGCTCTTGGGGAAAGGACGATCTGGGGGATACAGGATAAACTCATCTTT

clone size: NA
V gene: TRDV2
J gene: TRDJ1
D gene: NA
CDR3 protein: CACDTARGTDKLIF
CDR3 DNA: TGTGCCTGTGATACGGCAAGGGGAACCGATAAACTCATCTTT

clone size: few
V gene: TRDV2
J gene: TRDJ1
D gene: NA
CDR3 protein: CACDPLSHGDPVKGRYIDKLIF
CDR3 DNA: TGTGCCTGTGACCCCCTCTCCCATGGGGATCCCGTTAAAGGTCGGTACATCGATAAACTCATCTTT

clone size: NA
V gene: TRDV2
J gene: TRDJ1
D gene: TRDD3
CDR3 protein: CACDTVGTGIPGTPDKLIF
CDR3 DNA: TGTGCCTGTGACACCGTTGGAACGGGGATACCGGGGACCCCCGATAAACTCATCTTT

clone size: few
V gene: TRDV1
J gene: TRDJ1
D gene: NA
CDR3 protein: CAIGGSSPTWGTLTDKLIF
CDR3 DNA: TGTGCTATTGGGGGCAGCAGTCCTACTTGGGGGACATTGACCGATAAACTCATCTTT

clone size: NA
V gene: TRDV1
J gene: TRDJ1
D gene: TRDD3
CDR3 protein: CALGGPPILFPEYWGIRYTDKLIF
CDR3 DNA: TGTGCTCTCGGAGGCCCCCCCATACTCTTTCCCGAGTACTGGGGGATACGATACACCGATAAACTCATCTTT

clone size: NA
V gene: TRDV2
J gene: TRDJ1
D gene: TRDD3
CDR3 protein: CACDTWVTGDTADKLIF
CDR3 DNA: TGTGCCTGTGACACATGGGTGACTGGGGATACGGCCGATAAACTCATCTTT